The 14 T cell receptor beta chains below were found in one sample sequenced in a study of blood T cell repertoires in COVID-19. TCRdb's table, derived via immunoSEQ multiplex PCR, lists solely in-frame clones and lacks some. The sample lists 160,000 or so clones, 80% to 95% seen once, with roughly 2.1% in the top ten. The material sequenced was peripheral blood. These receptor sequences come from a woman aged 55-69 years with COVID-19, enrolled during active disease.

The rearrangement joins TRBV5-5 to TRBJ2-5, with D possibly TRBD2 on 6 matching bases. Per the germline V gene, CDR1 is SGHKS and CDR2 is YYEKEE (reference sequence). The CDR3 has 14 amino acids. V was pared by 3 bases and J by 5 bases, with 14 bases between. The CDR3 nucleotides read TGTGCCAGCAGCTCCCAAGGGGACTGGGAGACCCAGTACTTC. This codes for CASSSQGDWETQYF.

The CDR3 bases are TGTGCCTGGGGAAGAGGACAGGGACATCAGCCCCAGCATTTT. Translated, it gives CAWGRGQGHQPQHF. V and J are TRBV30 and TRBJ1-5; 8 bases fit TRBD1. Germline-derived CDR1 and CDR2 are GTSNPN and SVGIG (reference sequence). The CDR3 spans 14 residues. V lost 5 bases to trimming and J lost 5 bases; unmatched junction nucleotides: 8. Using reference TRBV30 and TRBJ1-5 for the parts outside the CDR3, the full variable domain is SQTIHQWPATLVQPVGSPLSLECTVEGTSNPNLYWYRQAAGRGLQLLFYSVGIGQISSEVPQNLSASRPQDRQFILSSKKLLLSDSGFYLCAWGRGQGHQPQHFGDGTRLSIL.

This chain connects TRBV15 to TRBJ1-5, with 7 positions matching TRBD1. The V gene end was trimmed by 1 base and the J gene end by 4 bases; junction bases not matched to a gene: 4. Germline CDR1 reads LNHNV; CDR2 reads YYDKDF (reference sequence). The CDR3 runs 15 residues. The CDR3 DNA follows: TGTGCCACCAGCAGAGTTGCAGGGGGGAATCAGCCCCAGCATTTT. This sequence encodes CATSRVAGGNQPQHF.

The rearrangement links TRBV6-2 or TRBV6-3 to TRBJ1-2; no reliable D call. Germline loops: CDR1 MNHEY, CDR2 SVGEGT. The CDR3 sequence is 12 residues long. V shed 2 bases and J shed 4 bases, with 5 bases lying between them. CDR3 in DNA: TGTGCCAGCAGTTACGTACTCTATGGCTACACCTTC. It translates to CASSYVLYGYTF.

V usage is TRBV5-6 and J usage is TRBJ1-3, with 7 bases lining up with TRBD1. The J segment lost 0 bases and the V segment lost 4 bases, leaving 4 bases of the junction unmatched. The CDR3 spans 15 residues. Germline V CDR1 and CDR2: SGHDT, YYEEEE. CDR3 nucleotide sequence: TGTGCCAGCAGCACGGGACAGTTCTCTGGAAACACCATATATTTT. Its translation: CASSTGQFSGNTIYF.

This chain joins TRBV30 and TRBJ1-1, with a weak D call TRBD1 (6 bases). V lost 0 bases, J lost 2 bases, and 10 bases lay in between. Germline V lookup: CDR1 GTSNPN, CDR2 SVGIG (reference sequence). The CDR3 extends over 14 amino acids. The CDR3 sequence: CAWSVTRGNTEAFF. The CDR3 DNA reads as TGTGCCTGGAGTGTAACCAGGGGAAACACTGAAGCTTTCTTT.

This chain uses TRBV6-5 with TRBJ2-3; D may be TRBD2 (5 bases). The CDR3 totals 14 residues. The germline V gene has CDR1 MNHEY and CDR2 SVGAGI. Trimming shortened V by 8 bases and J by 2 bases, and 14 bases separated the two germline ends. The CDR3 sequence is CASEGARVTDTQYF. The CDR3 region has the DNA TGTGCCAGCGAGGGAGCAAGGGTCACAGATACGCAGTATTTT.

This clone came up once. The chain joins TRBV19 to TRBJ1-2; 7 bases fit TRBD1. V trimming: 7 bases; J trimming: 0 bases; junction bases outside the gene matches: 23. This CDR3 region has 20 residues. CDR1 LNHDA and CDR2 SQIVND come from the germline V gene (reference sequence). As DNA, the CDR3 is TGTGCCAGTAAGAAGGACAGGAGCCAACAACCCAAAAAAGCTAACTATGGCTACACCTTC. It encodes CASKKDRSQQPKKANYGYTF.

This chain joins TRBV29-1 and TRBJ1-2; 7 bases are a match to TRBD1. The CDR3 is 11 residues long. The germline V gene encodes CDR1 SQVTM and CDR2 ANQGSEA. The V gene end was trimmed by 7 bases and the J gene end by 4 bases; junction bases not matched to a gene: 3. As DNA, the CDR3 is TGCAGCGATACAGGGGTCTATGGCTACACCTTC. It is translated as CSDTGVYGYTF. The full variable domain, with the rest looked up from reference TRBV29-1 and TRBJ1-2, is SAVISQKPSRDICQRGTSLTIQCQVDSQVTMMFWYRQQPGQSLTLIATANQGSEATYESGFVIDKFPISRPNLTFSTLTVSNMSPEDSSIYLCSDTGVYGYTFGSGTRLTVV.

The chain links TRBV10-2 to TRBJ2-5; D may be TRBD1 (6 bases). Trimming removed 6 bases at V and 7 bases at J, with 18 bases between. CDR3 length: 14 residues. CDR1 is WSHSY, CDR2 SAAADI, per germline. The DNA of the CDR3 is TGCGCCAGCAGGCCGGGTGGCCCCAGGGGGACCCAGTACTTC. Translating gives CASRPGGPRGTQYF.

The chain couples TRBV18 to TRBJ1-2; tentative D call: TRBD1 (6 bases). Deletions cut 4 bases from V and 7 bases from J, with 13 bases between. This CDR3 contains 13 residues. CDR1 and CDR2 (germline): KGHSH, LQKENI. Here the CDR3 reads CASSLVRGVGYTF. The CDR3 DNA reads as TGTGCCAGCTCACTAGTCAGGGGTGTTGGCTACACCTTC.

A few counts support this clone. The V gene is TRBV5-4, the J gene TRBJ2-1; a possible D gene is TRBD2 (5 bases). The V gene's germline CDR1 is SGHNT and CDR2 YYREEE (reference sequence). The length of the CDR3 is 14 residues. Trimming pared 4 bases from V and 6 bases from J, leaving 14 bases between. The DNA of the CDR3 is TGTGCCAGCAGCGCGGCGGGCTCTGCCAATGAGCAGTTCTTC. Residues: CASSAAGSANEQFF.

This chain links TRBV19 with TRBJ2-5; D remains unclear. CDR1 is LNHDA and CDR2 is SQIVND in the germline V gene (reference sequence). This CDR3 has 15 residues. Trimming removed 2 bases from V and 2 bases from J, with 12 bases in between. CDR3 sequence reads: CASSITSTEQETQYF. The CDR3 DNA reads TGTGCCAGTAGTATAACCTCTACTGAACAAGAGACCCAGTACTTC. Combining the CDR3 with reference TRBV19 and TRBJ2-5 gives the whole variable domain DGGITQSPKYLFRKEGQNVTLSCEQNLNHDAMYWYRQDPGQGLRLIYYSQIVNDFQKGDIAEGYSVSREKKESFPLTVTSAQKNPTAFYLCASSITSTEQETQYFGPGTRLLVL.

The V call is TRBV6-6, the J call TRBJ2-2, with 10 bases fitting TRBD2. The CDR3 spans 15 residues. From germline, CDR1 is MNHNY and CDR2 SVGAGI (reference sequence). V was pared by 6 bases and J by 1 base, with 2 bases of the junction left unmatched. CDR3 in amino acids: CASRIAGGNTGELFF. The CDR3 nucleotides are TGTGCCAGCAGAATAGCGGGGGGGAACACCGGGGAGCTGTTTTTT.